This T cell receptor (beta chain) was captured in a study of shared clonotypes between healthy human individuals. Study-wide context: Sampling drew on donors who were two women and three men aged 18 to 49.

This was a deep-level run. The assay was immunoSEQ multiplex PCR, and TCRdb's table has in-frame clones only and misses some. The sample includes approximately 500,000 clones, around 79% of them seen just once. The CDR3 extends over 15 amino acids. Germline V gene data show CDR1 as SGHRS and CDR2 as YFSETQ. V was trimmed by 4 bases and J by 1 base, leaving 14 bases between them. The clonotype originates from a middle-aged woman in good health. Some clones in this sample may be carry-over from other donors' samples. Sample: PBMCs. The chain is built from TRBV5-1 and TRBJ1-1; D remains unclear. The CDR3 loop reads CASSGVTAENTEAFF. DNA of the CDR3: TGCGCCAGCAGCGGGGTGACGGCAGAGAACACTGAAGCTTTCTTT. Combining the CDR3 with reference TRBV5-1 and TRBJ1-1 gives the whole variable domain KAGVTQTPRYLIKTRGQQVTLSCSPISGHRSVSWYQQTPGQGLQFLFEYFSETQRNKGNFPGRFSGRQFSNSRSEMNVSTLELGDSALYLCASSGVTAENTEAFFGQGTRLTVV.